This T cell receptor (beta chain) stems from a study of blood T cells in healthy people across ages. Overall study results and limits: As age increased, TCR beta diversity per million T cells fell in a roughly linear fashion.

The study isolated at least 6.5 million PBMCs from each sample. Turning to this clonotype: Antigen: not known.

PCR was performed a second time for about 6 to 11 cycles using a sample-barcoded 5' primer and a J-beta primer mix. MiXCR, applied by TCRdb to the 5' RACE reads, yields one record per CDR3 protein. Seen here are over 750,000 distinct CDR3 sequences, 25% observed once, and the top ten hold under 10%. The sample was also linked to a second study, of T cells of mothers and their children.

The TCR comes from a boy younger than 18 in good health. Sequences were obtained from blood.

In DNA form, the CDR3 reads TGTGCCAGCAGCTTTAGATCTAGCAATGAGCAGTTCTTC. Translation: CASSFRSSNEQFF. This chain connects TRBV7-9 to TRBJ2-5; D is unclear. Near its end, the DNA agrees better with TRBJ2-1, so the J call may be wrong. CDR1 is SEHNR and CDR2 is FQNEAQ in the germline V gene (reference sequence). The CDR3 is 13 residues long.